The rows below give T cell receptor beta chains drawn from one sample of a study of T cells in narcolepsy. Some clones are missing from TCRdb's copy, which holds only in-frame ones; the method was immunoSEQ multiplex PCR. Of just over 20,000 clones listed, about 91% are singletons. Material for sequencing was CD45RA- memory CD4+ T cells from PBMCs. The receptors here all came from a human donor with narcolepsy. Each CDR3 is given with its conserved first and last residue. Each record gives: clone size, J gene, D gene, V gene, CDR3 protein, CDR3 DNA. The D gene is left open where the match is weak. The size field is filled for only some rows; it gives once, few, many or a size class.

>.|TRBJ2-3|TRBD2|TRBV7-2
CASSLRLAGGITDTQYF
TGTGCCAGCAGCTTAAGGCTAGCGGGAGGAATCACAGATACGCAGTATTTT
>.|TRBJ1-3|.|TRBV10-3
CAISESTLGNTIYF
TGTGCCATCAGTGAGTCGACCCTCGGAAACACCATATATTTT
>few|TRBJ1-5|.|TRBV7-8
CASSFRDDNQPQHF
TGTGCCAGCAGCTTTAGGGATGACAATCAGCCCCAGCATTTT
>.|TRBJ2-5|.|TRBV5-1
CASSSGWSGVQETQYF
TGCGCCAGCAGCTCGGGGTGGAGCGGAGTCCAAGAGACCCAGTACTTC
>.|TRBJ1-5|TRBD1|TRBV4-1
CASSQEGQGGFNQPQHF
TGCGCCAGCAGCCAAGAGGGACAGGGTGGGTTCAATCAGCCCCAGCATTTT
>few|TRBJ1-4|.|TRBV2
CASSNEKLFF
TGTGCCAGCAGCAATGAAAAACTGTTTTTT
>.|TRBJ1-2|.|TRBV30
CAWSAGFQYGYTF
TGTGCCTGGAGTGCTGGTTTTCAGTATGGCTACACCTTC
>.|TRBJ1-2|TRBD1|TRBV7-2
CASSLVSGARQGGHYTF
TGTGCCAGCAGCTTAGTCTCAGGCGCCAGACAGGGGGGACACTACACCTTC
>.|TRBJ1-3|.|TRBV30
CAWGQNGFTGNTIYF
TGTGCCTGGGGACAGAACGGTTTCACTGGAAACACCATATATTTT
>.|TRBJ1-1|.|TRBV5-1
CASRAQGRTEAFF
TGCGCCAGCAGAGCGCAGGGCAGAACTGAAGCTTTCTTT
>.|TRBJ2-1|.|TRBV28
CASSSPGSSYNEQFF
TGTGCCAGCAGTAGCCCCGGGAGCTCCTACAATGAGCAGTTCTTC
>.|TRBJ2-1|TRBD2|TRBV5-1
CASRLAGAHNEQFF
TGCGCCAGCAGACTAGCGGGAGCTCACAATGAGCAGTTCTTC
>.|TRBJ2-3|.|TRBV7-3
CASSRSGVDTQYF
TGTGCCAGCAGCCGCTCTGGGGTGGATACGCAGTATTTT
>.|TRBJ1-2|.|TRBV7-8
CASSFVGADYTF
TGTGCCAGCAGCTTTGTCGGGGCCGACTACACCTTC
>.|TRBJ2-1|TRBD2|TRBV7-3
CASSSLELAVDYEQFF
TGTGCCAGCAGCTCCCTGGAACTAGCGGTGGACTATGAGCAGTTCTTC
>.|TRBJ2-7|TRBD1|TRBV29-1
CSVEGRGQGEQYF
TGCAGCGTTGAAGGCAGGGGGCAGGGCGAGCAGTACTTC
>.|TRBJ1-4|.|TRBV5-1
CASSWGAFNEKLFF
TGCGCCAGCAGCTGGGGAGCCTTTAATGAAAAACTGTTTTTT